This is a list of T cell receptor beta chains from one sample in a study of response to subunit inactivated influenza vaccine. MiXCR, applied by TCRdb to the RT-PCR reads, yields one record per CDR3 protein. The sample carries 500,000 or so distinct CDR3 sequences, approximately 16% recorded once. This specimen consisted of CD4+ T cells sorted from PBMCs, obtained around 2 years after vaccination. These receptors were collected from a man between 50 and 75 years old who received an inactivated influenza vaccine. The CDR3 runs from the conserved cysteine through the conserved F or W. D genes are given only for firm matches. Not all rows give a size; the values are once, few, many and, for expanded clones, a class.

d_gene,v_gene,j_gene,abundance,CDR3aa,CDR3nt
TRBD2,TRBV11-2,TRBJ2-3,many,CASSLRISGGASTDTQYF,TGTGCCAGCAGCTTAAGGATTAGCGGGGGGGCTAGCACAGATACGCAGTATTTT
.,TRBV21-1,TRBJ2-5,.,CASSSRTGFWETQYF,TGTGCCAGCAGCTCTCGGACAGGGTTTTGGGAGACCCAGTACTTC
.,TRBV20-1,TRBJ1-2,.,CSATRTVLSGYTF,TGCAGTGCGACCCGTACAGTGCTTAGTGGCTACACCTTC
TRBD1,TRBV20-1,TRBJ1-5,few,CSVTPPGGHQPQHF,TGCAGTGTTACTCCCCCAGGGGGCCATCAGCCCCAGCATTTT
.,TRBV7-9,TRBJ1-2,many,CASSRAALNYGYTF,TGTGCCAGCAGCCGCGCCGCGCTAAACTATGGCTACACCTTC
.,TRBV9,TRBJ2-3,few,CASSVGRTDTQYF,TGTGCCAGCAGCGTAGGCCGCACAGATACGCAGTATTTT
TRBD1,TRBV5-1,TRBJ1-2,.,CASSLAPGTEYGYTF,TGCGCCAGCAGCTTGGCCCCGGGGACAGAATATGGCTACACCTTC
.,TRBV12-3/TRBV12-4,TRBJ1-5,few,CASTSRVTGPNQPQHF,TGTGCCAGCACCTCTCGGGTCACAGGGCCCAATCAGCCCCAGCATTTT
.,TRBV25-1,TRBJ2-3,few,CASGKMRSTDTQYF,TGTGCCAGCGGGAAGATGAGAAGCACAGATACGCAGTATTTT
TRBD2,TRBV5-6,TRBJ2-3,many,CASSRGADTQYF,TGTGCCAGCAGCCGGGGGGCAGATACGCAGTATTTT
.,TRBV20-1,TRBJ2-3,few,CSEIKAETSTDTQYF,TGCAGTGAGATCAAGGCTGAAACCAGCACAGATACGCAGTATTTT
TRBD1,TRBV3-1,TRBJ1-2,few,CASRGQGVRDYGYTF,TGTGCCAGCAGAGGACAGGGGGTACGGGACTATGGCTACACCTTC
.,TRBV7-8,TRBJ2-3,few,CASSTRQAQYF,TGTGCCAGCAGCACGAGACAAGCGCAGTATTTT
.,TRBV11-2,TRBJ2-7,.,CASSLTEGSIYEQYF,TGTGCCAGCAGCTTAACCGAGGGGTCCATATACGAGCAGTACTTC
.,TRBV5-1,TRBJ1-2,few,CASSSRRGTYGYTF,TGCGCCAGCAGCTCCCGGAGGGGAACCTATGGCTACACCTTC
.,TRBV28,TRBJ1-2,.,CASSPPTNLVVGGYTF,TGTGCCAGCAGTCCTCCGACAAATCTGGTTGTGGGTGGCTACACCTTC
.,TRBV6-5,TRBJ2-7,.,CASSYSWGARQYF,TGTGCCAGCAGTTACTCGTGGGGGGCGAGGCAGTACTTC
.,TRBV20-1,TRBJ2-1,few,CSAHDSFNEQFF,TGCAGTGCTCATGACTCTTTCAATGAGCAGTTCTTC
.,TRBV21-1,TRBJ2-3,.,CASSKGNRTAWGTDTQYF,TGTGCCAGCAGCAAAGGGAACCGGACTGCCTGGGGCACAGATACGCAGTATTTT
TRBD1,TRBV5-1,TRBJ1-2,few,CASSSSGTEPMRYTF,TGCGCCAGCAGCTCCTCCGGGACAGAGCCGATGAGGTACACCTTC
.,TRBV20-1,TRBJ2-1,few,CSARDQLDLTYNEQFF,TGCAGTGCTAGAGATCAGCTGGACCTAACATACAATGAGCAGTTCTTC
.,TRBV6-1,TRBJ2-7,.,CASSDIVRADEQYF,TGTGCCAGCAGTGATATAGTCAGGGCCGACGAGCAGTACTTC
.,TRBV29-1,TRBJ1-1,.,CSVYGNPGAEAFF,TGCAGCGTTTACGGGAACCCTGGGGCTGAAGCTTTCTTT
.,TRBV9,TRBJ2-3,.,CASSVDIDSVVGSTDTQYF,TGTGCCAGCAGCGTAGACATCGACTCGGTGGTCGGTAGCACAGATACGCAGTATTTT
TRBD2,TRBV6-1,TRBJ2-3,few,CASRDYLGTDTQYF,TGTGCCAGCCGGGACTACCTTGGCACAGATACGCAGTATTTT
.,TRBV15,TRBJ2-1,many,CATSRDQARTFF,TGTGCCACCAGCAGAGACCAGGCTAGAACATTCTTC
.,TRBV5-5,TRBJ2-3,.,CASSTRGFGASSPDTQYF,TGTGCCAGCAGCACTAGGGGTTTCGGGGCGTCCAGTCCAGATACGCAGTATTTT
.,TRBV20-1,TRBJ1-2,few,CSASSGSHYGYTF,TGCAGTGCTAGTTCAGGGTCGCACTATGGCTACACCTTC
.,TRBV10-3,TRBJ1-1,.,CAISANLNTEAFF,TGTGCCATCAGTGCGAACTTAAACACTGAAGCTTTCTTT
.,TRBV3-1,TRBJ2-5,.,CASSRPMDQETQYF,TGTGCCAGCAGCCGCCCCATGGACCAAGAGACCCAGTACTTC
TRBD1,TRBV27,TRBJ1-2,.,CASSLTGAVDGYTF,TGTGCCAGCAGTTTGACAGGGGCAGTGGATGGCTACACCTTC
.,TRBV7-9,TRBJ1-1,few,CASSWSGYAEAFF,TGTGCCAGCAGCTGGTCGGGTTACGCTGAAGCTTTCTTT
TRBD2,TRBV10-3,TRBJ2-7,.,CAISYSGLAGTYYEQYF,TGTGCCATCAGCTATTCTGGACTAGCGGGGACTTACTACGAGCAGTACTTC
.,TRBV20-1,TRBJ2-3,.,CSASRAGADTQYF,TGCAGTGCTTCCCGGGCTGGGGCGGATACGCAGTATTTT
.,TRBV4-3,TRBJ2-1,.,CASSWGGARSNEQFF,TGCGCCAGCAGCTGGGGGGGGGCGAGGTCCAATGAGCAGTTCTTC
TRBD1,TRBV19,TRBJ2-1,.,CASSIRQGVVNEQFF,TGTGCCAGTAGTATTAGGCAGGGGGTTGTCAATGAGCAGTTCTTC
TRBD2,TRBV7-2,TRBJ2-7,.,CASSLVGGTSVYEQYF,TGTGCCAGCAGCTTAGTGGGTGGGACTAGCGTCTACGAGCAGTACTTC
TRBD1,TRBV3-1,TRBJ2-7,few,CASSQYDRGSDEQYF,TGTGCCAGCAGCCAATATGACAGGGGGTCCGACGAGCAGTACTTC
TRBD2,TRBV20-1,TRBJ2-1,.,CSARRTSGSISSYNEQFF,TGCAGTGCTAGACGGACTAGCGGAAGCATAAGCTCCTACAATGAGCAGTTCTTC
TRBD2,TRBV6-2/TRBV6-3,TRBJ2-1,many,CASSYGGRASGAHNEQFF,TGTGCCAGCAGTTACGGGGGAAGGGCTAGCGGGGCCCACAATGAGCAGTTCTTC
.,TRBV7-9,TRBJ2-2,.,CASSLEGVLTGELFF,TGTGCCAGCAGCTTAGAAGGGGTGCTCACCGGGGAGCTGTTTTTT
.,TRBV29-1,TRBJ2-5,few,CSALGGAVQETQYF,TGCAGCGCCCTGGGGGGGGCAGTCCAAGAGACCCAGTACTTC
TRBD1,TRBV7-2,TRBJ2-1,.,CASGQGGNNEQFF,TGTGCCAGCGGACAGGGGGGGAACAATGAGCAGTTCTTC
.,TRBV6-5,TRBJ2-5,.,CASSYSILGETQYF,TGTGCCAGCAGTTACTCGATTCTGGGGGAGACCCAGTACTTC
.,TRBV5-1,TRBJ1-6,.,CASSLDLGQSPLHF,TGCGCCAGCAGCTTGGACCTCGGCCAGTCACCCCTCCACTTT
.,TRBV15,TRBJ2-3,.,CATSVLVTSDTQYF,TGTGCCACCAGCGTTCTTGTTACGTCGGATACGCAGTATTTT
.,TRBV20-1,TRBJ2-5,once,CSAPDRSSSETQYF,TGCAGTGCTCCCGACAGGTCCTCATCAGAGACCCAGTACTTC
.,TRBV12-2,TRBJ1-3,.,CASRFLGGSGNTIYF,TGTGCAAGTCGCTTTCTGGGGGGCTCTGGAAACACCATATATTTT
.,TRBV29-1,TRBJ2-3,.,CSVVNRDSTDTQYF,TGCAGCGTTGTAAACCGGGACAGCACAGATACGCAGTATTTT
TRBD2,TRBV2,TRBJ2-3,few,CASRENSGYYTDTQYF,TGTGCCAGCAGAGAAAATAGCGGGTATTACACAGATACGCAGTATTTT
TRBD2,TRBV30,TRBJ2-4,few,CAWTRGLAGVSKNIQYF,TGTGCCTGGACCCGGGGACTAGCGGGAGTATCCAAAAACATTCAGTACTTC
TRBD1,TRBV29-1,TRBJ2-3,few,CSVGDSSTDTQYF,TGCAGCGTTGGGGACAGCAGCACAGATACGCAGTATTTT